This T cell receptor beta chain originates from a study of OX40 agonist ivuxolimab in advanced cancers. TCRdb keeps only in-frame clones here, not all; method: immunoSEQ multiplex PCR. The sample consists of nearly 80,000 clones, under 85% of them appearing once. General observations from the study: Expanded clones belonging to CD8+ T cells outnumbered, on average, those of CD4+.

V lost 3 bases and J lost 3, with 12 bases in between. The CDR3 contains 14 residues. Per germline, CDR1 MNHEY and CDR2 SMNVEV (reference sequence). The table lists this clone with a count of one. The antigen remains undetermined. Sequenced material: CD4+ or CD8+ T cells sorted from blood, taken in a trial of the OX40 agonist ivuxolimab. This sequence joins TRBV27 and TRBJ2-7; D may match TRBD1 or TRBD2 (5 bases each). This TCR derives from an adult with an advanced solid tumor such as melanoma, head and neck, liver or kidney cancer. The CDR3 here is CASSFRGASYEQYF. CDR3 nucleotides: TGTGCCAGCAGTTTCAGAGGGGCCAGCTACGAGCAGTACTTC.